This T cell receptor beta chain appears in the sequencing data of a study of CD8 T cell repertoires and HIV-1 epitope variants. Turning to the study itself: Twenty-five autologous and known Gag and Nef epitope variant peptides each stimulated T cells separately. Controls were a CMV, EBV and flu peptide pool, Ebola AY9 negative control, and no-peptide well. 1M T cells were kept uncultured as a baseline. Study-level findings and limits: Nef KF9 drew roughly 5 clonotypes and HW9 one, without TAALDMSHF responses.

The CDR3 sequence is 15 residues long. The trim removed 0 bases at V and 7 bases at J, leaving 7 bases unmatched. Germline V CDR1 and CDR2: LGHNA, YSLEER. Method: immunoSEQ multiplex PCR; TCRdb's copy keeps in-frame clones and lacks some. The table lists some 7,000 clones, 66% of them singletons. About this clone: The target antigen is unknown.

The specimen was cultured CD8+ T cells derived from PBMCs. The V call is TRBV4-3, the J call TRBJ2-5; 8 nucleotides line up with TRBD2. This clonotype was obtained from a male donor with HIV. The CDR3 DNA follows: TGCGCCAGCAGCCAAGAGTCGGGGGGGCTGGGGACCCAGTACTTC. Residues: CASSQESGGLGTQYF.